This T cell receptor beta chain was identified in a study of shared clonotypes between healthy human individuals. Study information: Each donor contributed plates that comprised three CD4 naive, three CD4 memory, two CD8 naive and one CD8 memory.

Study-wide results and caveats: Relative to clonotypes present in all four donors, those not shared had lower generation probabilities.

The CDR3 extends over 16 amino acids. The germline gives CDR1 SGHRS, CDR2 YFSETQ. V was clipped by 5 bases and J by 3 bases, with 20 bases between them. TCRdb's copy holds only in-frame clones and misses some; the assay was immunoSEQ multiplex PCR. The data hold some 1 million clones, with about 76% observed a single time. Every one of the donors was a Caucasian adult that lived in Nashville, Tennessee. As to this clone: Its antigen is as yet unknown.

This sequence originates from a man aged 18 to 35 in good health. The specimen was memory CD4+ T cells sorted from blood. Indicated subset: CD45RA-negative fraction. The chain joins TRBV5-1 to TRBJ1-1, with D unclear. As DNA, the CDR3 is TGCGCCAGCAGGAAGATTGGTTTGTCAGGTTACACTGAAGCTTTCTTT. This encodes CASRKIGLSGYTEAFF.